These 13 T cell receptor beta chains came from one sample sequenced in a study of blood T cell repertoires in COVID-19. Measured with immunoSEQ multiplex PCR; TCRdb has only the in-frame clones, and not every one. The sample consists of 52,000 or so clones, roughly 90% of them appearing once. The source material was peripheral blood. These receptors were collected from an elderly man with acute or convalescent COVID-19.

CDR3 coding DNA: TGTGCCAGCAGTAGCCGGAACTATGGCTACACCTTC. Translation gives CASSSRNYGYTF. This chain uses TRBV2 with TRBJ1-2; no definite D call. V shed 5 bases and J shed 2 bases, with 6 bases lying between them. Germline CDR1 is SNHLY and CDR2 is FYNNEI. The CDR3 sequence is 12 residues long.

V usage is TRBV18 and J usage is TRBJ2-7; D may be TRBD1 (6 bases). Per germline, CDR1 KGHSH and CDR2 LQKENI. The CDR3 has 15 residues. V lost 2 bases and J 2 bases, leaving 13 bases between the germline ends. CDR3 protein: CASSPAGQPAYEQYF. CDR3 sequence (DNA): TGTGCCAGCTCACCAGCTGGACAGCCGGCCTACGAGCAGTACTTC.

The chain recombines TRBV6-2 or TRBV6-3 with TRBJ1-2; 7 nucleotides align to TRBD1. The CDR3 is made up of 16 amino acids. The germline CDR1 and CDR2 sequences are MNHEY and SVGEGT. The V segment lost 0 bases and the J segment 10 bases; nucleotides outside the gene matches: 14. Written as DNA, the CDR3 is TGTGCCAGCAGTTACTCTGGGGCGGGACAGAGACCCGACTACACCTTC. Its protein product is CASSYSGAGQRPDYTF.

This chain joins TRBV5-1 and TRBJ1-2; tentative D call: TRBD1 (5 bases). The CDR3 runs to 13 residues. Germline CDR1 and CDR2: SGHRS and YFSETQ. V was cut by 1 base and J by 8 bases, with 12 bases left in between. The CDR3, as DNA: TGCGCCAGCAGCTTGTCCAGGGTTGAAGGCTACACCTTC. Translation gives CASSLSRVEGYTF.

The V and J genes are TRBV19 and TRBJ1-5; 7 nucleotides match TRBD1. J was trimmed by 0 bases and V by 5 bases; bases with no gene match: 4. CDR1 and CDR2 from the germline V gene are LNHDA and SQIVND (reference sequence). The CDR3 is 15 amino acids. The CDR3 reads CASSAGGFSNQPQHF. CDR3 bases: TGTGCCAGTAGTGCAGGGGGGTTTAGCAATCAGCCCCAGCATTTT.

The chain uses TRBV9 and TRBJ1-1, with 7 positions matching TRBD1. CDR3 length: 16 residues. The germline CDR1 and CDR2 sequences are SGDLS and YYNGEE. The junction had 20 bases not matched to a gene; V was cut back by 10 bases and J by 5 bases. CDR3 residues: CAEKGAKYFQRTEAFF. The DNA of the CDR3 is TGTGCCGAGAAGGGGGCAAAGTACTTTCAGAGGACTGAAGCTTTCTTT.

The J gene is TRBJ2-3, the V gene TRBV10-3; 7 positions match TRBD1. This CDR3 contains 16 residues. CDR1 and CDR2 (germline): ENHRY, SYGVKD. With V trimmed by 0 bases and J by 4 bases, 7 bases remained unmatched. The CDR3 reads CAISESVQGVADTQYF. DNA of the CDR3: TGTGCCATCAGTGAGTCAGTGCAGGGGGTGGCAGATACGCAGTATTTT.

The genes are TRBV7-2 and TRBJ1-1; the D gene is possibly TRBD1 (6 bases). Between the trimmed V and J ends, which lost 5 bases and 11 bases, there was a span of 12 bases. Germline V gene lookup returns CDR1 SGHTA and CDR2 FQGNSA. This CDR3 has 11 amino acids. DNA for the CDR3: TGTGCCAGCAGCCCATACAGGGAGGCTTTCTTT. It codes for CASSPYREAFF.

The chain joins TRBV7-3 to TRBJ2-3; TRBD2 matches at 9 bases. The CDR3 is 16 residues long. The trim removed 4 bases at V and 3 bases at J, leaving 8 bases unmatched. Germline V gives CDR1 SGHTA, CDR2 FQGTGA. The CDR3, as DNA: TGTGCCAGCAGCTCCCTATCTAGCGGGGTTACAGATACGCAGTATTTT. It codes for CASSSLSSGVTDTQYF. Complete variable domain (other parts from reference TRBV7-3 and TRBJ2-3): GAGVSQTPSNKVTEKGKYVELRCDPISGHTALYWYRQSLGQGPEFLIYFQGTGAADDSGLPNDRFFAVRPEGSVSTLKIQRTERGDSAVYLCASSSLSSGVTDTQYFGPGTRLTVL.

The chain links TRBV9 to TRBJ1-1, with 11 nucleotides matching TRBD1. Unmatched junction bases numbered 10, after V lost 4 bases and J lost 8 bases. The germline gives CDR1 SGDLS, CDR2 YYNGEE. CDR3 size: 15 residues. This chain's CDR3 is CASSPRTGGAWEAFF. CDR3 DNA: TGTGCCAGCAGCCCCCGGACAGGGGGCGCCTGGGAAGCTTTCTTT.

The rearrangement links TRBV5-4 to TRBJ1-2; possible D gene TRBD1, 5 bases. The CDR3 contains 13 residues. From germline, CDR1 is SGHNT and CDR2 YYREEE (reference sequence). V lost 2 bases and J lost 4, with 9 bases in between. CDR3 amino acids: CASSLGGAYGYTF. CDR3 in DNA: TGTGCCAGCAGCTTAGGAGGGGCCTATGGCTACACCTTC.

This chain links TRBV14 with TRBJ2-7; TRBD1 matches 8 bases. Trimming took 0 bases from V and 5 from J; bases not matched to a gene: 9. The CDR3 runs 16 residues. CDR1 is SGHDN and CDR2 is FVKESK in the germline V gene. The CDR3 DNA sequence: TGTGCCAGCAGCCAAGATCTGGGACAGGTCGTACACGAGCAGTACTTC. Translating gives CASSQDLGQVVHEQYF.

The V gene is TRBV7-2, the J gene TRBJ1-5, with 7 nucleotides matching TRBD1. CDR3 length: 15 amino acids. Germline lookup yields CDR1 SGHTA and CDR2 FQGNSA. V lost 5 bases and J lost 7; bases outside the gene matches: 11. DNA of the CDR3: TGTGCCAGCAGCGTAACAGGGGATGTAGGCCAGCCCCAGCATTTT. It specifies CASSVTGDVGQPQHF. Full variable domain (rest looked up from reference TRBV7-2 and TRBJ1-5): GAGVSQSPSNKVTEKGKDVELRCDPISGHTALYWYRQSLGQGLEFLIYFQGNSAPDKSGLPSDRFSAERTGGSVSTLTIQRTQQEDSAVYLCASSVTGDVGQPQHFGDGTRLSIL.